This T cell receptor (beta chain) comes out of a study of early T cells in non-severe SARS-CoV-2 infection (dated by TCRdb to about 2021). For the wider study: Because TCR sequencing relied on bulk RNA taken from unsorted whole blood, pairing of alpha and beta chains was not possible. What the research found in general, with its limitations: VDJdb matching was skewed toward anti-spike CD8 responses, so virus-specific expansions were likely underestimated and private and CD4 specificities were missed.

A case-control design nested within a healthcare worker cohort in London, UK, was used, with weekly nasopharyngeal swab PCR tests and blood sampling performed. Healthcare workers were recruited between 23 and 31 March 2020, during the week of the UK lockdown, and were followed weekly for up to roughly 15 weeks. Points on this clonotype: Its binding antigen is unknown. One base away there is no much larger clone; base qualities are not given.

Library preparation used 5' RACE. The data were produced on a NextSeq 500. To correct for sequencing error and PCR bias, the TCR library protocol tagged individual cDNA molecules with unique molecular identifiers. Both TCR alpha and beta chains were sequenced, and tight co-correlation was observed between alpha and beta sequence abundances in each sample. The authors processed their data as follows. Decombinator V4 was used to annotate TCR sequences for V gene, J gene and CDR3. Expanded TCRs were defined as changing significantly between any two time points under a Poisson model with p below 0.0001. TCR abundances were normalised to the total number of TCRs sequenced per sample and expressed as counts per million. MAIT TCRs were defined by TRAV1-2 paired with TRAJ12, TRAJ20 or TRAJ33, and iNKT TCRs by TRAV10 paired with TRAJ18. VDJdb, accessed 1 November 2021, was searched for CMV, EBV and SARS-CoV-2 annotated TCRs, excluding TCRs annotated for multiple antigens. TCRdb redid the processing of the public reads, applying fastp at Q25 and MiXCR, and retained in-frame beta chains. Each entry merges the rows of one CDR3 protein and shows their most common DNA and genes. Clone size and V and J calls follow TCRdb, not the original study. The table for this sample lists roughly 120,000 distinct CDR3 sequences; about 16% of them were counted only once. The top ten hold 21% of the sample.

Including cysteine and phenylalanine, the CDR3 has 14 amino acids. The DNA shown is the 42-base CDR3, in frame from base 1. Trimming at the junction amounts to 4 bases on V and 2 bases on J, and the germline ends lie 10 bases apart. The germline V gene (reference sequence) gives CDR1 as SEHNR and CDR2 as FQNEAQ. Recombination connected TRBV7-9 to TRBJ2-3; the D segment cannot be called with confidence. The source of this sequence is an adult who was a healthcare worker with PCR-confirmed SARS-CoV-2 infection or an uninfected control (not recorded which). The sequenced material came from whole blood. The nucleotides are TGTGCCAGCAGCTCCCTCGCTCCCACAGATACGCAGTATTTT. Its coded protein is CASSSLAPTDTQYF.